The 31 T cell receptor beta chains reported below all come from one sample, sequenced in a study of cytomegalovirus exposure and HLA in healthy donors. 60 Vbeta and 13 Jbeta primers were used in PCR. Assay: immunoSEQ multiplex PCR; the TCRdb copy retains only in-frame clones and omits some. Among some 190,000 clones listed, 60% to 80% were seen once. The source material was PBMCs. The receptors were sampled from a woman aged 30 to 39 in good health and CMV-seropositive.

The chain carries TRBV9 and TRBJ2-3; D uncertain. Trimming took off 0 bases at V and 11 bases at J, with 13 bases between the two ends. This CDR3 has 13 residues. Germline V CDR1 and CDR2: SGDLS, YYNGEE. The CDR3 protein is CASSVVVGVMQYF. The CDR3 DNA follows: TGTGCCAGCAGCGTAGTAGTTGGAGTTATGCAGTATTTT.

The chain uses TRBV18 and TRBJ2-5; 11 bases agree with TRBD2. This CDR3 is 16 amino acids long. The trim removed 2 bases at V and 2 bases at J, leaving 4 bases unmatched. The germline gives CDR1 KGHSH, CDR2 LQKENI. CDR3 sequence reads: CASSPVRLAGQETQYF. CDR3 in DNA: TGTGCCAGCTCACCAGTTAGACTAGCGGGGCAAGAGACCCAGTACTTC.

This clone has just a few counts. The rearrangement uses TRBV15 and TRBJ2-7, with 11 bases lining up with TRBD1. There are 17 residues in the CDR3. With V trimmed by 0 bases and J by 5 bases, 9 bases remained unmatched. The V gene's germline CDR1 is LNHNV and CDR2 YYDKDF (reference sequence). The CDR3 region is CATSRDYPGQGADEQYF. The CDR3 region has the DNA TGTGCCACCAGCAGAGATTATCCAGGACAGGGGGCGGACGAGCAGTACTTC.

The chain has TRBV19 and TRBJ2-7; 8 nucleotides agree with TRBD2. The V and J ends lost 5 bases and 0 bases, in that order; junction bases with no gene match: 12. The CDR3 runs to 17 residues. Germline assignment: CDR1 LNHDA and CDR2 SQIVND (reference sequence). The CDR3 region is CASSVGLVGRVSYEQYF. For the CDR3, the DNA is TGTGCCAGTAGTGTCGGGCTGGTCGGGAGGGTCTCCTACGAGCAGTACTTC. The whole variable domain, remainder taken from reference TRBV19 and TRBJ2-7, is DGGITQSPKYLFRKEGQNVTLSCEQNLNHDAMYWYRQDPGQGLRLIYYSQIVNDFQKGDIAEGYSVSREKKESFPLTVTSAQKNPTAFYLCASSVGLVGRVSYEQYFGPGTRLTVT.

The chain is built from TRBV19 and TRBJ2-2, with 7 bases fitting TRBD1. The CDR3 is 14 residues long. Germline V gives CDR1 LNHDA, CDR2 SQIVND (reference sequence). V trimming: 5 bases; J trimming: 4 bases; junction bases outside the gene matches: 4. Here the CDR3 DNA reads TGTGCCAGTAGTTCCGGGACAGCCACCGGGGAGCTGTTTTTT. Its protein product is CASSSGTATGELFF.

The table lists this clone with a count of one. The chain joins TRBV28 to TRBJ2-7, with TRBD1 identical over 10 bases. The germline CDR1 and CDR2 sequences are MDHEN and SYDVKM. The CDR3 is made up of 15 amino acids. Germline trimming cut 1 base from V and 3 bases from J; bases unmatched to any gene: 3. The CDR3 here is CASSLLTGGFYEQYF. The CDR3 DNA follows: TGTGCCAGCAGTTTATTGACAGGGGGCTTCTACGAGCAGTACTTC. Complete variable domain (other parts from reference TRBV28 and TRBJ2-7): DVKVTQSSRYLVKRTGEKVFLECVQDMDHENMFWYRQDPGLGLRLIYFSYDVKMKEKGDIPEGYSVSREKKERFSLILESASTNQTSMYLCASSLLTGGFYEQYFGPGTRLTVT.

The chain has TRBV7-2 and TRBJ1-3; a possible D gene is TRBD1 (6 bases). The CDR3 runs to 15 residues. Deletions cut 4 bases from V and 1 base from J, with 11 bases between. Germline lookup yields CDR1 SGHTA and CDR2 FQGNSA. The CDR3 here is CASSSTGSSGNTIYF. CDR3 DNA sequence: TGTGCCAGCAGCTCTACAGGGTCTTCTGGAAACACCATATATTTT.

This clone was recorded a few times. The CDR3 nucleotides read TGTGCCAGCAGGCCAGACCAAGAGACCCAGTACTTC. Translating it yields CASRPDQETQYF. This chain connects TRBV6-1 to TRBJ2-5; no definite D call. V lost 6 bases and J lost 0, with 5 bases in between. This CDR3 region has 12 residues. Per germline, CDR1 MNHNS and CDR2 SASEGT.

The chain has TRBV10-3 and TRBJ2-5, with 7 positions matching TRBD1. The CDR3 runs to 13 residues. Germline assignment: CDR1 ENHRY and CDR2 SYGVKD. J lost 4 bases, V lost 10 bases, and 9 bases had no gene match. The chain's CDR3 is CATPGQSGETQYF. The CDR3 nucleotides read TGTGCCACCCCGGGACAGTCGGGAGAGACCCAGTACTTC.

This clone occurred a few times. V gene TRBV9 combines with J gene TRBJ2-7; D remains ambiguous. This CDR3 has 15 residues. The V end lost 4 bases, the J end lost 2 bases, and 16 bases lay between the germline ends. The V gene's germline CDR1 is SGDLS and CDR2 YYNGEE. The CDR3: CASSPGAPRTYEQYF. For the CDR3, the DNA is TGTGCCAGCAGCCCCGGAGCTCCGAGAACCTACGAGCAGTACTTC.

The chain is built from TRBV6-5 and TRBJ2-7, with 8 bases aligning to TRBD1. The CDR3 spans 13 residues. CDR1 is MNHEY and CDR2 is SVGAGI in the germline V gene. The V gene end was trimmed by 7 bases and the J gene end by 2 bases; junction bases not matched to a gene: 4. CDR3 in DNA: TGTGCCAGCACTAGACAGGGGACCTACGAGCAGTACTTC. Translated, it gives CASTRQGTYEQYF.

V gene TRBV6-6 combines with J gene TRBJ2-2; 11 nucleotides agree with TRBD2. With V trimmed by 9 bases and J by 7 bases, 7 bases remained unmatched. The germline V gene has CDR1 MNHNY and CDR2 SVGAGI (reference sequence). The CDR3 is 14 amino acids. In nucleotides, the CDR3 is TGTGCCAGTTTAGCGGGAGGGTGGGTCGGGGAGCTGTTTTTT. It translates to CASLAGGWVGELFF.

The chain combines TRBV27 with TRBJ2-7; TRBD1 agrees at 7 bases. With V trimmed by 5 bases and J by 2 bases, 12 bases remained unmatched. Per germline, CDR1 MNHEY and CDR2 SMNVEV (reference sequence). The CDR3 is made up of 16 amino acids. Here the CDR3 DNA reads TGTGCCAGCAGTCAAGGGCCACAGGGGCCAACCTACGAGCAGTACTTC. It translates to CASSQGPQGPTYEQYF.

In this sample, this clone turned up a few times. This chain connects TRBV5-1 to TRBJ2-5; 8 positions agree with TRBD2. Germline V gives CDR1 SGHRS, CDR2 YFSETQ. The CDR3 has 15 residues. V lost 2 bases, J lost 5 bases, and 8 bases stayed unmatched. The CDR3 nucleotides read TGCGCCAGCAGCTTACCAGCGGGGGTCGGGGAGACCCAGTACTTC. Protein product: CASSLPAGVGETQYF. Based on the CDR3 plus reference TRBV5-1 and TRBJ2-5, the full variable domain is KAGVTQTPRYLIKTRGQQVTLSCSPISGHRSVSWYQQTPGQGLQFLFEYFSETQRNKGNFPGRFSGRQFSNSRSEMNVSTLELGDSALYLCASSLPAGVGETQYFGPGTRLLVL.

This clone was detected only a few times. J is TRBJ1-1 and V is TRBV9, with a weak D call TRBD1 (5 bases). This CDR3 spans 13 amino acids. Germline V gene data show CDR1 as SGDLS and CDR2 as YYNGEE. V dropped 6 bases and J dropped 2 bases, with 11 bases sitting between them. CDR3 in DNA: TGTGCCAGCACCCCAGGGCCCAACACTGAAGCTTTCTTT. This translates into CASTPGPNTEAFF.

On this clone: Different DNA sequences within this sample yield the same CDR3. This chain uses TRBV30 with TRBJ1-5, with D maybe TRBD1 (6 bases). Germline V gene data show CDR1 as GTSNPN and CDR2 as SVGIG (reference sequence). The V end was cut by 0 bases, the J end by 4 bases, with 7 bases between. The CDR3 contains 13 residues. This chain's CDR3 is CAWSVQGNQPQHF. As DNA, the CDR3 is TGTGCCTGGAGTGTACAGGGAAATCAGCCCCAGCATTTT.

This chain links TRBV5-1 with TRBJ2-3, with D possibly TRBD1 on 5 matching bases. The CDR3 spans 15 residues. Germline V gene lookup returns CDR1 SGHRS and CDR2 YFSETQ. The V gene lost 5 bases and the J gene lost 4 bases, with 17 bases spanning the gap. In DNA, the CDR3 is TGCGCCAGCAGATTCCGTCTTGGGGCCGCAGATACGCAGTATTTT. Its protein product is CASRFRLGAADTQYF.

The gene calls are TRBV10-3 and TRBJ1-1; D might be TRBD1 (6 bases). The CDR3 is 12 amino acids. V lost 2 bases, J lost 9 bases, and 10 bases lay in between. Per germline, CDR1 ENHRY and CDR2 SYGVKD. The CDR3 DNA is TGTGCCATCAGTGAGACCGGACAGAAAGCTTTCTTT. As protein: CAISETGQKAFF.

This chain connects TRBV5-8 to TRBJ1-2, with D possibly being TRBD1 (6 bases). CDR3 size: 15 residues. V dropped 0 bases and J dropped 6 bases, with 15 bases sitting between them. Germline CDR1 is SGHTS and CDR2 is YDEGEE. This chain's CDR3 is CASSLATGKSNGYTF. CDR3 DNA sequence: TGTGCCAGCAGCTTGGCCACAGGGAAATCGAATGGCTACACCTTC.

The chain combines TRBV6-5 with TRBJ1-2, with a tentative D call TRBD1 (5 bases). Germline V CDR1 and CDR2: MNHEY, SVGAGI. The CDR3 length is 14 residues. V dropped 6 bases and J dropped 2 bases, with 13 bases sitting between them. The CDR3 DNA sequence: TGTGCCAGCAGGGCGGCTTCAGGGAACTATGGCTACACCTTC. Residues: CASRAASGNYGYTF.

V gene TRBV5-6 combines with J gene TRBJ1-4, with a possible D match to TRBD1 (6 bases). The V gene lost 2 bases and the J gene lost 13 bases, with 24 bases spanning the gap. This CDR3 spans 16 amino acids. CDR1 SGHDT and CDR2 YYEEEE come from the germline V gene. CDR3 DNA sequence: TGTGCCAGCAGCTTCCGAGGGCCGGGGGGCCGACAGAGACTGTTTTTT. Residues: CASSFRGPGGRQRLFF.

V usage is TRBV19 and J usage is TRBJ2-7; 7 nucleotides align to TRBD2. The germline V gene has CDR1 LNHDA and CDR2 SQIVND (reference sequence). The CDR3 spans 13 residues. With V trimmed by 6 bases and J by 2 bases, 4 bases remained unmatched. CDR3 sequence reads: CASSRTSPYEQYF. The CDR3 DNA is TGTGCCAGTAGCCGGACTAGTCCCTACGAGCAGTACTTC.

The CDR3 loop reads CASSTGLAGPTWPNEQFF. The CDR3 nucleotides are TGTGCCAGCAGCACCGGACTAGCGGGACCCACCTGGCCCAATGAGCAGTTCTTC. The gene calls are TRBV9 and TRBJ2-1; 12 nucleotides line up with TRBD2. The CDR3 consists of 18 residues. Germline CDR1 SGDLS, CDR2 YYNGEE. V lost 4 bases and J lost 6; bases outside the gene matches: 14.

The J gene is TRBJ1-2, the V gene TRBV5-1; D is ambiguous. The CDR3 is made up of 12 amino acids. V lost 4 bases and J 7 bases, leaving 11 bases between the germline ends. Germline V gene lookup returns CDR1 SGHRS and CDR2 YFSETQ. The CDR3 sequence is CASSPEGGGYTF. As DNA, the CDR3 is TGCGCCAGCAGCCCTGAGGGAGGTGGCTACACCTTC.

The rearrangement joins TRBV4-2 to TRBJ1-1; TRBD1 might be the D (6 bases). V lost 1 base, J lost 7 bases, and 10 bases lay in between. Germline V lookup: CDR1 LGHNA, CDR2 YNFKEQ. This CDR3 spans 13 amino acids. CDR3 sequence: CASSQGGGGEAFF. The CDR3 DNA sequence: TGTGCCAGCAGCCAAGGGGGAGGGGGTGAAGCTTTCTTT.

The chain recombines TRBV2 with TRBJ1-6; D is ambiguous. Germline V CDR1 and CDR2: SNHLY, FYNNEI. CDR3 size: 13 residues. Trimming took off 3 bases at V and 7 bases at J, with 7 bases between the two ends. The CDR3 sequence is CASSETGNSPLHF. The CDR3 DNA sequence: TGTGCCAGCAGTGAGACGGGAAATTCACCCCTCCACTTT.

This chain connects TRBV7-2 to TRBJ2-2, with 8 bases that match TRBD1. CDR3 length: 16 residues. The ends lost 1 base at V and 5 bases at J; junction bases unmatched: 6. In germline, CDR1 is SGHTA, CDR2 FQGNSA. The CDR3 bases are TGTGCCAGCAGCTTAGTACCAGGGGGCGCTACCGGGGAGCTGTTTTTT. Encoded protein: CASSLVPGGATGELFF.

This CDR3 is CASSSTGDVSQPQHF. The CDR3 DNA is TGCGCCAGCAGCTCGACAGGGGACGTCTCTCAGCCCCAGCATTTT. The rearrangement joins TRBV5-1 to TRBJ1-5; 8 bases map to TRBD1. The CDR3 has 15 amino acids. V dropped 3 bases and J dropped 6; count of bases not matched to a gene: 8. Germline V gene data show CDR1 as SGHRS and CDR2 as YFSETQ.

Regarding this clone: A read error may account for a junction end that differs from germline. Other DNA sequences in this specimen translate into the identical CDR3. This chain connects TRBV28 to TRBJ1-2, with 10 bases lining up with TRBD1. CDR3 length equals 15 residues. In germline, CDR1 is MDHEN, CDR2 SYDVKM. The CDR3 nucleotides read TGTGCCAGCAGTCCTGGACAGGGGGATCACTACGGCTACACCTTC. It encodes CASSPGQGDHYGYTF.

This clone has just a few counts. This chain joins TRBV7-2 and TRBJ1-6; 7 nucleotides align to TRBD1. Germline V CDR1 and CDR2: SGHTA, FQGNSA. Trimming took 5 bases from V and 6 from J; bases not matched to a gene: 7. The CDR3 sequence is 15 residues long. The CDR3 sequence is CASSPATGFNSPLHF. CDR3 in DNA: TGTGCCAGCAGCCCCGCGACAGGGTTTAATTCACCCCTCCACTTT.

This chain joins TRBV28 and TRBJ1-5, with 8 bases identical to TRBD1. The germline V gene has CDR1 MDHEN and CDR2 SYDVKM. The length of the CDR3 is 16 residues. The V and J ends lost 5 bases and 5 bases, in that order; junction bases with no gene match: 11. The CDR3 DNA sequence: TGTGCCAGCAGTGCCAGACAGGGGTTTAAGCATCAGCCCCAGCATTTT. Protein: CASSARQGFKHQPQHF.